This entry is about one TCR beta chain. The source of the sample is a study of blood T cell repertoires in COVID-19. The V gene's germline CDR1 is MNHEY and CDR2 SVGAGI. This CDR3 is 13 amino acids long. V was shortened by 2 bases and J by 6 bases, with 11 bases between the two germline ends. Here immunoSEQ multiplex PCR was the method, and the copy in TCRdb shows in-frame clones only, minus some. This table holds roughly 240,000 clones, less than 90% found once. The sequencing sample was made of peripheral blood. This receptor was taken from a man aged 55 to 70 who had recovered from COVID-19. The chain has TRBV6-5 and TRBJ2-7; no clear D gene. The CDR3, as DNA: TGTGCCAGCAGTTACGGTAGTCCCACCGAGCAGTACTTC. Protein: CASSYGSPTEQYF.